The following is a T cell receptor beta chain sequence with its context. Its antigen is still unknown. Qualities for individual bases were not recorded, and no much larger clone is one base off. This record comes from a study of T-cell reconstitution after alpha-beta-depleted transplantation in children listed by TCRdb under 2016. With regard to the full study: The study quantitatively tracked T-cell immune reconstitution after TCRalphabeta/CD19-depleted allogeneic hematopoietic cell transplantation in children using TCR repertoire profiling.

The CDR3, from cysteine to phenylalanine, totals 15 residues. The entry retains the CDR3 DNA only, 45 bases that are in frame from base 1. Relative to germline, V is missing 3 bases and J is missing 6 bases, with 9 bases of the junction outside any gene match. The library was made by PCR. Sequencing was performed on an Illumina HiSeq 2500. TCR library preparation used molecular barcoding, with unique molecular identifiers applied to normalize quantification of the TCRbeta repertoire. The public reads were run again by TCRdb, first through fastp at Q25 and then through MiXCR, and only productive beta chains were kept. Each record represents a unique CDR3 protein, reported with the most common genes and DNA among its rows. In this sample the table shows some 500,000 distinct CDR3 sequences, about 17% of which occur a single time. 2.5% to 4% of the sample lies in the top ten.

The chain is made from TRBV12-3 or TRBV12-4 and TRBJ2-3, with TRBD2 matching 7 junction bases. The sample in question was PBMCs from the stem cell graft donor, obtained from the stem cell graft. The TCR was taken from a human donor who donated a stem cell graft to a child with acute lymphoblastic leukemia. The encoded CDR3 is CASSFFREDGDTQYF. The bases read TGTGCCAGCAGTTTTTTCCGGGAGGATGGGGATACGCAGTATTTT.